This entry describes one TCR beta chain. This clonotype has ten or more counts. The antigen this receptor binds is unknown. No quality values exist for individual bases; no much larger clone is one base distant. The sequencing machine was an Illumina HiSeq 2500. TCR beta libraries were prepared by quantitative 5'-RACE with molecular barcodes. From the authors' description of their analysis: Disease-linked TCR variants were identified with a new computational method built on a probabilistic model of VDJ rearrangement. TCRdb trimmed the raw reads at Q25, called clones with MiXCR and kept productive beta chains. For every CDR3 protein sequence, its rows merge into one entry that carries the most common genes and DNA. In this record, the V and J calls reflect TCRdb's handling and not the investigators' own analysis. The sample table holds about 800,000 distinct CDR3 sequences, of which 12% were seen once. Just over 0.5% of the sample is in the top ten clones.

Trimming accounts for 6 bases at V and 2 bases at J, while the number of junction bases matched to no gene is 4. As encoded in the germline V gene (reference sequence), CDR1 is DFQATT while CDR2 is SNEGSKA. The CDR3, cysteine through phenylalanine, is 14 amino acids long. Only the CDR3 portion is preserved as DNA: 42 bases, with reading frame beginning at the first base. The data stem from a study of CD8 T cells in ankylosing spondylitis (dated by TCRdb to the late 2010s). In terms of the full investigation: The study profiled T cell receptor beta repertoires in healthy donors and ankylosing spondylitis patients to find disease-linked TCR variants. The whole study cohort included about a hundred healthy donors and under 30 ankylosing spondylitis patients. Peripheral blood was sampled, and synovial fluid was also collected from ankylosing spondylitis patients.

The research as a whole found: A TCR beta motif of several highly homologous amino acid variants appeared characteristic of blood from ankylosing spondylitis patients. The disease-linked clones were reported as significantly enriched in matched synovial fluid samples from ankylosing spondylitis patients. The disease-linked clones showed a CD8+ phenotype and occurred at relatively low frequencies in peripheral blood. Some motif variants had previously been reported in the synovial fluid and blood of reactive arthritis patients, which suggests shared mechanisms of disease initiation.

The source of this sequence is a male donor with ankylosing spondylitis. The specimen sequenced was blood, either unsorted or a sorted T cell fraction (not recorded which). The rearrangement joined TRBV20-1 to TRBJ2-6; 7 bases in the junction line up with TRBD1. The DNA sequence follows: TGCAGTGCCAACAGGGGAGCTGGGGCCAACGTCCTGACTTTC. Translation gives CSANRGAGANVLTF.